This TCR beta chain was identified during a study of CD8+ T cells in alopecia areata. CDR1 and CDR2 (germline): SGHDN, FVKESK. The ends were cut back, 0 bases at V and 8 bases at J, with 16 bases in the middle. The CDR3 is made up of 15 amino acids. This sample's treatment: oral pan-JAK inhibitor, 5-10 mg twice daily. Once RNA had been extracted, it was reverse transcribed into cDNA to act as the sequencing template. Profiling relied on immunoSEQ multiplex PCR, and the TCRdb table lists in-frame clones only, not all of them. The table shows roughly 200,000 clones, with roughly two fifths occurring only once.

The chain has TRBV14 and TRBJ1-2; D is unresolved. The sequencing here drew on CD4+ T cells sorted from blood, taken at roughly week 30, from a patient treated with tofacitinib. The source of this sequence is a human donor with alopecia areata. CDR3 nucleotide sequence: TGTGCCAGCAGCCAAGATACCCCACAGCGTCTGGGCTACACCTTC. Its translation is CASSQDTPQRLGYTF.